In its sample, the clone carrying this TCR beta chain was seen a few times. V gave up 2 bases and J gave up 7 bases, with 18 bases separating them. Germline V gene lookup returns CDR1 SGHTA and CDR2 FQGNSA. This CDR3 is 16 amino acids long. With 60 Vbeta and 13 Jbeta primers, the PCR was carried out. The repertoire was sequenced with immunoSEQ multiplex PCR; TCRdb's copy has only in-frame clones and lacks some. The table lists 140,000 to 150,000 clones, 80% of them singletons, with around 4.4% in the top ten. This sample stems from a study of cytomegalovirus exposure and HLA in healthy donors. The sample was PBMCs. The chain couples TRBV7-2 to TRBJ1-5; maybe TRBD1 (6 bases). The source of this sequence is a man aged 40-50 years in good health and CMV-seronegative. This CDR3 reads CASSLSLGGVGQPQHF. The CDR3 DNA reads TGTGCCAGCAGCTTATCGCTAGGGGGAGTGGGCCAGCCCCAGCATTTT.